The 5 T cell receptor beta chains given below trace back to one sample, sequenced in a study of T cells in women clearing cervical HPV infection. Some clones are missing from TCRdb's copy, which holds only in-frame ones; the method was immunoSEQ multiplex PCR. Here the sample table reports roughly 36,000 clones. Sequencing was performed on blood buffy coat. These TCRs come from a woman aged 18 to 75 with a cervical HPV16 infection that either progressed to CIN3+ or cleared (not recorded which).

About this clone itself: With the read ending 3 residues before the CDR3 end, the germline J gene is used to fill in that end. This sequence joins TRBV7-8 and TRBJ1-2; a possible D gene is TRBD1 (5 bases). Germline CDR1 is SGHVS and CDR2 is FQNEAQ. V dropped 5 bases and J dropped 0 bases, with 16 bases sitting between them. This CDR3 contains 16 residues. CDR3 protein: CASSRGDRNANYGYTF. Incomplete CDR3 DNA: TGTGCCAGCAGCCGAGGGGATAGGAATGCTAACTATGGC.

A word on this clone: The CDR3 goes on 3 residues after the read ends, and that part is filled in from the germline J gene. The gene calls are TRBV9 and TRBJ2-1; 8 nucleotides agree with TRBD2. This CDR3 has 17 residues. V lost 3 bases to trimming and J lost 0 bases; unmatched junction nucleotides: 8. Per the germline V gene, CDR1 is SGDLS and CDR2 is YYNGEE. The sequenced part of the CDR3 DNA is TGTGCCAGCAGCGAGACCGCTAGCGGGTCCTCCTACAATGAG. Its protein product is CASSETASGSSYNE. The CDR3 in its entirety is CASSETASGSSYNEQFF. Complete variable domain (other parts from reference TRBV9 and TRBJ2-1): DSGVTQTPKHLITATGQRVTLRCSPRSGDLSVYWYQQSLDQGLQFLIQYYNGEERAKGNILERFSAQQFPDLHSELNLSSLELGDSALYFCASSETASGSSYNEQFFGPGTRLTVL.

On this clone itself: The read gets to within 3 residues of the CDR3 end, and the germline J gene fills in the rest. The chain combines TRBV6-1 with TRBJ2-2; 7 bases align to TRBD1. The length of the CDR3 is 15 residues. J lost 4 bases, V lost 1 base, and 3 bases had no gene match. Germline CDR1 reads MNHNS; CDR2 reads SASEGT. This CDR3 is CASSEGGGLTGELFF. The CDR3 DNA, read in part, is TGTGCCAGCAGTGAAGGAGGGGGCCTCACCGGGGAG.

With regard to this clone: The read finishes 3 residues shy of the CDR3 end, and the germline J gene is used to complete it. This chain joins TRBV19 and TRBJ2-1; the D is unclear. This CDR3 has 13 amino acids. Germline values: CDR1 LNHDA, CDR2 SQIVND (reference sequence). V was clipped by 3 bases and J by 4 bases, with 7 bases between them. CDR3 residues: CASSMLRYNEQFF. The DNA read from the CDR3 is TGTGCCAGTAGTATGCTACGGTACAATGAG.

Note on this clone: The CDR3 end falls 3 residues outside the read, so it is completed with the germline J gene. The rearrangement links TRBV4-1 to TRBJ1-2, with D tentatively TRBD1 (5 bases). V was shortened by 3 bases and J by 5 bases, with 22 bases between the two germline ends. Germline-derived CDR1 and CDR2 are MGHRA and YSYEKL. The CDR3 is made up of 17 amino acids. The CDR3 region is CASSQEPGLKSSYGYTF. Partial CDR3 DNA: TGCGCCAGCAGCCAGGAGCCGGGACTCAAGAGTTCGTATGGC.